The T cell receptor beta chain under discussion was sequenced for a study of T cell responses to AZD1222 COVID-19 vaccine. Study results and limitations: White British ancestry dominated among donors, who included more females, and clonal diversity was possibly underestimated. Scientists sampled the repertoires only once the peak T cell response had passed. Nearly half of spike-specific TCRs reportedly target variant regions that are unmutated in the B.1.351 and B.1.1.7 variants.

Remarks on this clone: The antigen is undetermined.

Method: immunoSEQ multiplex PCR; TCRdb's copy keeps in-frame clones and lacks some. Counted here are 130,000 to 150,000 clones, about nine tenths occurring once; the ten biggest clones make up approximately 3%. The germline V gene has CDR1 MDHEN and CDR2 SYDVKM. The CDR3 is 16 amino acids. Trimming pared 1 base from V and 3 bases from J, leaving 13 bases between. The sample was peripheral blood, taken on day 0 of MenACWY control vaccination. The clonotype comes from an adult in good health. The chain carries TRBV28 and TRBJ2-1, with D unresolved. CDR3 DNA sequence: TGTGCCAGCAGTTTATATACCCCCCTAGGCTACAATGAGCAGTTCTTC. This gives the protein CASSLYTPLGYNEQFF.